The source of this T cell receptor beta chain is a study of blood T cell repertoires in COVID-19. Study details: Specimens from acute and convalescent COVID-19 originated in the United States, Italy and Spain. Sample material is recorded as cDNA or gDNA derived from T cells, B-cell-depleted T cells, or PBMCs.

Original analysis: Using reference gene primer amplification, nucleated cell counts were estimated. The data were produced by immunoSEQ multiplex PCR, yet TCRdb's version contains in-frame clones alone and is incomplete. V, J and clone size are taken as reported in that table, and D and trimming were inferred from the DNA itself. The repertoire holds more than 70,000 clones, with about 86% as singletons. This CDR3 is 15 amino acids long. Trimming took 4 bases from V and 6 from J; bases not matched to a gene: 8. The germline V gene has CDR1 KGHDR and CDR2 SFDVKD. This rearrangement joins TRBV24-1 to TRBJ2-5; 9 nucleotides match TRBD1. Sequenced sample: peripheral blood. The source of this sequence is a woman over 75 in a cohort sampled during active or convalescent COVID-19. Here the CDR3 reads CATSDPTGGGQTQYF. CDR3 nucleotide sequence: TGTGCCACCAGTGACCCGACAGGGGGGGGTCAGACCCAGTACTTC.